The present TCR beta chain was sequenced within a study of Ad26.COV2.S vaccination and SARS-CoV-2 variants. General study results and limits: Estimates derived from TCR breadth and depth analyses may have underestimated total T cell responses. Individuals receiving vaccine had higher spike-specific TCR breadth than placebo recipients did.

CDR1 and CDR2 from the germline V gene are SNHLY and FYNNEI. V shed 1 base and J shed 3 bases, with 6 bases lying between them. This CDR3 is 13 amino acids long. The data were produced by immunoSEQ multiplex PCR, yet TCRdb's version contains in-frame clones alone and is incomplete. The sample records around 300,000 clones, roughly 89% being singletons. Note on this clone: Its specificity is unknown.

Treatment noted: about 20 received Ad26.COV2.S at low or high dose, single or two shots; about 5 received placebo; per-sample allocation not given. It was on day 63 after the first vaccine or placebo injection that samples were taken. The donor was a Boston adult aged 18-55 years. Its platform was an Ad26 vector, and its expressed antigen was Wuhan-strain SARS-CoV-2 spike. The TCR originated in a person between 18 and 65 years old who received the Ad26.COV2.S COVID-19 vaccine or a placebo. The sample was peripheral blood, taken in a trial of Ad26.COV2.S vaccine versus placebo. The chain joins TRBV2 to TRBJ1-1; the D is unclear. CDR3 bases: TGTGCCAGCAGTGAAGTAGGGCACACTGAAGCTTTCTTT. Its protein product is CASSEVGHTEAFF.